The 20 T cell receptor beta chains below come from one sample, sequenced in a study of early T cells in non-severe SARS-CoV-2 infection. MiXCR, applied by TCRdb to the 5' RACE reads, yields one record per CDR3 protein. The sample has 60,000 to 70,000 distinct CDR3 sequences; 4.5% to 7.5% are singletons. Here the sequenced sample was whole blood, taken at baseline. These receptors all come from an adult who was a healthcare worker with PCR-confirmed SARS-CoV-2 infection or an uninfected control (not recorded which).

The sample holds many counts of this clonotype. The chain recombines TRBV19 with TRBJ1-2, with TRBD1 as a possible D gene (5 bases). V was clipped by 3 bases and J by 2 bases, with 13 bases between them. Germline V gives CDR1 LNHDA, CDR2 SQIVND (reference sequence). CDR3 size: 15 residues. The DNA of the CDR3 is TGTGCCAGTAGTATTAGTGGCGCAGGGAACTATGGCTACACCTTC. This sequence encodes CASSISGAGNYGYTF.

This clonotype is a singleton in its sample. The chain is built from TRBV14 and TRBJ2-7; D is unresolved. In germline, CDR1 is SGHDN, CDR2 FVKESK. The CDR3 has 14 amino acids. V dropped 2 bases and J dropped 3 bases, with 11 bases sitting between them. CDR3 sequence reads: CASSQIKGSYEQYF. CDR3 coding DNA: TGTGCCAGCAGCCAAATCAAGGGCAGCTACGAGCAGTACTTC.

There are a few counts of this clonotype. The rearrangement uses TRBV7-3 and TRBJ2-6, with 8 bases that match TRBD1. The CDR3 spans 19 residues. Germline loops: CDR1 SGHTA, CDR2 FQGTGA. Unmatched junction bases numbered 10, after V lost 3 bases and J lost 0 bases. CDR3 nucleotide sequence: TGTGCCAGCAGCTTGGGCAGGGGGCCTCCCCTCTCTGGGGCCAACGTCCTGACTTTC. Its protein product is CASSLGRGPPLSGANVLTF. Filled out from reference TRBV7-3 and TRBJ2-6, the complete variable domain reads GAGVSQTPSNKVTEKGKYVELRCDPISGHTALYWYRQSLGQGPEFLIYFQGTGAADDSGLPNDRFFAVRPEGSVSTLKIQRTERGDSAVYLCASSLGRGPPLSGANVLTFGAGSRLTVL.

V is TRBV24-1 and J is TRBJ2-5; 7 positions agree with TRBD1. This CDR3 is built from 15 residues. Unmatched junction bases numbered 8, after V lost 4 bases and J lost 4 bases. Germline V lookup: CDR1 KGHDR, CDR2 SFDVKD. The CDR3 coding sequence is TGTGCCACCAGTGACCGAGACAGGGTCCGAGAGACCCAGTACTTC. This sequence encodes CATSDRDRVRETQYF.

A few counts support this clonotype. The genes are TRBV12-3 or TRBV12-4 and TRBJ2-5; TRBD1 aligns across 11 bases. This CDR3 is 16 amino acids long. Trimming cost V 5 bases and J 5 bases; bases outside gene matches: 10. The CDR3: CASSRPGQGVGETQYF. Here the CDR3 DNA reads TGTGCCAGCAGTCGCCCGGGACAGGGGGTAGGCGAGACCCAGTACTTC.

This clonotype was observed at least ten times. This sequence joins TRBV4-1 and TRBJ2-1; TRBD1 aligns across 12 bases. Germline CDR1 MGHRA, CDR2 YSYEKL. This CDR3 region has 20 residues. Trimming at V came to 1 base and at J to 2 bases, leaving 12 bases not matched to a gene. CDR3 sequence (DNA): TGCGCCAGCAGCCAAGTGAGGGGGACAGGGGGCGCAGGCGCCTACAATGAGCAGTTCTTC. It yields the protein CASSQVRGTGGAGAYNEQFF.

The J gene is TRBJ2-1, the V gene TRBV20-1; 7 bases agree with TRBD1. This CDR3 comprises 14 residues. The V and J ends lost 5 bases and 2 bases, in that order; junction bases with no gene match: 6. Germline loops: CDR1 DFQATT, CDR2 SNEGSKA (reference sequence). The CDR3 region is CSAQGQGAYNEQFF. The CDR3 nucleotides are TGCAGTGCTCAGGGGCAGGGGGCCTACAATGAGCAGTTCTTC.

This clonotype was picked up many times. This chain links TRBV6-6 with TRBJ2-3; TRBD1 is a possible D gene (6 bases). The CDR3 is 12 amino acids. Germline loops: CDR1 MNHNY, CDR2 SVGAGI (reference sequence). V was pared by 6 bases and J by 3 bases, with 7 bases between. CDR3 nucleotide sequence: TGTGCCAGCAGAGGGGGAACAGATACGCAGTATTTT. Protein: CASRGGTDTQYF.

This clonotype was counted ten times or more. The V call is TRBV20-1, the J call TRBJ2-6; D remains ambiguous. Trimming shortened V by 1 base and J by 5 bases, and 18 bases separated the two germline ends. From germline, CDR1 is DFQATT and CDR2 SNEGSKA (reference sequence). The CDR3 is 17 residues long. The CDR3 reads CSARVKSPGPWANVLTF. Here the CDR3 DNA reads TGCAGTGCTAGAGTCAAGAGTCCCGGGCCCTGGGCCAACGTCCTGACTTTC.

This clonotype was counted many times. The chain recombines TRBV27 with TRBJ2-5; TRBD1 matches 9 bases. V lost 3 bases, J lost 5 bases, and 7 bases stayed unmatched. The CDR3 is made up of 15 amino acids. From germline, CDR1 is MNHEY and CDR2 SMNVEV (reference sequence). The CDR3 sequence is CASSFSTGGSETQYF. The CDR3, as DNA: TGTGCCAGCAGTTTTTCAACAGGGGGCAGTGAGACCCAGTACTTC.

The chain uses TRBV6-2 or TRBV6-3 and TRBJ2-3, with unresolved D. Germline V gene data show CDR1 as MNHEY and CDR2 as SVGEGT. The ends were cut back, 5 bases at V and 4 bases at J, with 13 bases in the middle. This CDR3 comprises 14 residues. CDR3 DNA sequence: TGTGCCAGCAGTACATCAGGCAGGCCAGATACGCAGTATTTT. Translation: CASSTSGRPDTQYF.

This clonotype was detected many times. CDR3 region: CASSPKYEQYF. Written as DNA, the CDR3 is TGTGCCAGCAGTCCAAAGTACGAGCAGTACTTC. The chain couples TRBV6-2 or TRBV6-3 to TRBJ2-7; no reliable D call. Trimming pared 5 bases from V and 4 bases from J, leaving 6 bases between. CDR1 MNHEY and CDR2 SVGEGT come from the germline V gene. This CDR3 region has 11 residues.

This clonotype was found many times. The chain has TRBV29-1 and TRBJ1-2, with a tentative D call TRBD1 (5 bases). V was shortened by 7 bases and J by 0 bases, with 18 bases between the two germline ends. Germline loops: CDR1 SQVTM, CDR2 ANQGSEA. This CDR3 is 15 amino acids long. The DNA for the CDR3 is TGCAGCGGGTTCCTCCGGACCAGGGCTAACTATGGCTACACCTTC. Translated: CSGFLRTRANYGYTF.

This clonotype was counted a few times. CDR3 in DNA: TGTGCCAGCAGTTTAGCCGGAGGATTTGAAGCTTTCTTT. It specifies CASSLAGGFEAFF. The V gene is TRBV12-3 or TRBV12-4, the J gene TRBJ1-1; D gene uncertain. CDR3 length equals 13 residues. Trimming cost V 0 bases and J 7 bases, with 9 bases left between them.

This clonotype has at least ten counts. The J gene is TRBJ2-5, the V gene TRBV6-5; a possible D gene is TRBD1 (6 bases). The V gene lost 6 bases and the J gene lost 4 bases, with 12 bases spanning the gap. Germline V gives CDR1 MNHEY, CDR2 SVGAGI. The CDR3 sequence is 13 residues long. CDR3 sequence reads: CASRPGHRETQYF. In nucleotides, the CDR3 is TGTGCCAGCAGGCCGGGACACCGAGAGACCCAGTACTTC.

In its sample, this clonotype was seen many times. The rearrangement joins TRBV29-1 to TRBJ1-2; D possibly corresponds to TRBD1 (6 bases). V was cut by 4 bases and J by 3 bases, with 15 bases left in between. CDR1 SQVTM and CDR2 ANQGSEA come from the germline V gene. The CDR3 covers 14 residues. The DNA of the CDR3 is TGCAGCGTTGGGGGGGACCAGGGGCACTATGGCTACACCTTC. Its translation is CSVGGDQGHYGYTF.

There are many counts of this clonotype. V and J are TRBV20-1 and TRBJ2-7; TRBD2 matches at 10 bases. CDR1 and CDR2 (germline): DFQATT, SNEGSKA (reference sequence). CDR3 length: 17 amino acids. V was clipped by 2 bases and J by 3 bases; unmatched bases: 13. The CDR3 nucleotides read TGCAGTGCTAGAATTAGCGGGAGGCCTCGCCGGGGCTACGAGCAGTACTTC. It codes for CSARISGRPRRGYEQYF.

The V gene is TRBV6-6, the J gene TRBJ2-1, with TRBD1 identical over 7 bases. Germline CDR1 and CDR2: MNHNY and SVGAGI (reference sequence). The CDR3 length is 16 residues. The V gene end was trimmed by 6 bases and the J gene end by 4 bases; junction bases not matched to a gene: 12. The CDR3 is CASRKHRTGNYNEQFF. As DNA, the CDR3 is TGTGCCAGCAGAAAACACCGGACAGGCAATTACAATGAGCAGTTCTTC.

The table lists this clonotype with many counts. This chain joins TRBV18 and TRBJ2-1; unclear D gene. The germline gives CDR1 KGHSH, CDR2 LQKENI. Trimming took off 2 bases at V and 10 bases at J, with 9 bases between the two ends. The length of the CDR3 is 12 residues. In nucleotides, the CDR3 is TGTGCCAGCTCACCAGGGGTGGACGAGCAGTTCTTC. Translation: CASSPGVDEQFF.

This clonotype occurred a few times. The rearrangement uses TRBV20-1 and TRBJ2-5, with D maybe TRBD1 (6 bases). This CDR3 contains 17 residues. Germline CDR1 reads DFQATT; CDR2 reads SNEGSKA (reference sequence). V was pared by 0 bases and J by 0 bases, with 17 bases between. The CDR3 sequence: CSARDVTAGAYQETQYF. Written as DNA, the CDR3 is TGCAGTGCTAGAGATGTAACGGCAGGGGCGTACCAAGAGACCCAGTACTTC.